This T cell receptor beta chain stems from a study of post-analysis software for immune sequencing data. For this clonotype: Its antigen remains unidentified.

Prepared libraries of TCR beta cDNA carried unique molecular identifiers. There were about 0.85 to 10 million T cells, and about 540,000 cDNA molecules came from them. MiXCR, applied by TCRdb to the PCR reads, yields one record per CDR3 protein. Of hundreds of thousands of distinct CDR3 sequences detected, about 60% appear once; the ten largest clones hold approximately 10%. Study-level findings and limits: Controls' normalized Chao1 diversity significantly exceeded that of multiple sclerosis patients. Samples made in the same batch grouped tightly together by F measure.

This clonotype originated in a girl aged 2 to 9 with multiple sclerosis. Sequenced input: blood.

CDR3 residues: CASSSGTGCYGYTF. CDR3 nucleotide sequence: TGTGCCAGCAGTTCCGGGACAGGATGCTATGGCTACACCTTC. The chain links TRBV6-5 to TRBJ1-2, with TRBD1 matching over 8 bases. Trimming at V came to 4 bases and at J to 4 bases, leaving 5 bases not matched to a gene. Germline CDR1 reads MNHEY; CDR2 reads SVGAGI. The CDR3 spans 14 residues.